Each of the 22 T cell receptor beta chains below was sequenced from the same sample in a study of CD8+CD57+ T cells in acquired aplastic anemia. Profiles of TCR beta VDJ and CDR3 were generated from a genomic DNA template. In TCRdb, the reads were re-called with MiXCR into one record per CDR3 protein. Counted here are 200,000 to 250,000 distinct CDR3 sequences, 30% to 40% occurring once; the ten biggest clones make up approximately 1.2%. Sequenced: sorted CD4+, CD8+, or CD8+CD57+ T cells (not recorded which) from PBMCs. The receptors come from a human donor in good health, serving as a control.

A few counts support this clonotype. The chain couples TRBV6-1 to TRBJ1-3, with D possibly being TRBD1 (5 bases). V was trimmed by 2 bases and J by 0 bases, leaving 20 bases between them. The CDR3 has 19 residues. Germline V gives CDR1 MNHNS, CDR2 SASEGT. CDR3: CASSELSTQTGYSGNTIYF. The CDR3 DNA is TGTGCCAGCAGTGAATTATCCACGCAAACAGGATACTCTGGAAACACCATATATTTT.

The chain employs TRBV20-1 and TRBJ1-5; no firm D call. Germline V CDR1 and CDR2: DFQATT, SNEGSKA (reference sequence). V gave up 3 bases and J gave up 5 bases, with 8 bases separating them. The CDR3 is 12 amino acids. The CDR3 protein is CSASSADQPQHF. CDR3 in DNA: TGCAGTGCTAGTTCGGCCGATCAGCCCCAGCATTTT.

The chain carries TRBV6-1 and TRBJ1-3; possibly TRBD1 for D (5 bases). Trimming pared 1 base from V and 0 bases from J, leaving 7 bases between. Germline values: CDR1 MNHNS, CDR2 SASEGT. This CDR3 region has 15 residues. The CDR3 reads CASSEGGVSGNTIYF. CDR3 DNA: TGTGCCAGCAGTGAAGGAGGGGTCTCTGGAAACACCATATATTTT.

The V and J genes are TRBV2 and TRBJ2-1; 10 bases agree with TRBD1. The CDR3 extends over 13 amino acids. Trimming removed 6 bases from V and 9 bases from J; junction bases left unmatched: 5. Germline CDR1 and CDR2: SNHLY and FYNNEI. This chain's CDR3 is CASRGQGSGEQFF. As DNA, the CDR3 is TGTGCCAGCAGGGGACAGGGGTCAGGTGAGCAGTTCTTC. Using reference TRBV2 and TRBJ2-1 for the parts outside the CDR3, the full variable domain is EPEVTQTPSHQVTQMGQEVILRCVPISNHLYFYWYRQILGQKVEFLVSFYNNEISEKSEIFDDQFSVERPDGSNFTLKIRSTKLEDSAMYFCASRGQGSGEQFFGPGTRLTVL.

This clonotype was counted at least ten times. The chain is built from TRBV6-1 and TRBJ1-1; no reliable D call. This CDR3 is 13 amino acids long. Trimming took 7 bases from V and 0 from J, leaving 9 bases between them. Germline V gene sequence: CDR1 MNHNS, CDR2 SASEGT. The CDR3 loop is CASTWAMNTEAFF. The CDR3 nucleotides are TGTGCCAGCACCTGGGCTATGAACACTGAAGCTTTCTTT.

A word on this clonotype: The junction does not match germline at one end; this may be a read error. V is TRBV20-1 and J is TRBJ1-6, with a possible D match to TRBD1 (5 bases). The V gene's germline CDR1 is DFQATT and CDR2 SNEGSKA (reference sequence). The CDR3 length is 13 residues. In DNA form, the CDR3 reads TGCAGTGCTAGTGAAGACGGGGACTCACCCCCCCACTTT. Its translation is CSASEDGDSPPHF.

Only a few counts were recorded for this clonotype. This sequence joins TRBV11-2 and TRBJ2-5; 9 bases agree with TRBD2. The CDR3 is 18 amino acids. Looked up from germline, CDR1 is SGHAT and CDR2 is FQNNGV. The trim removed 6 bases at V and 2 bases at J, leaving 16 bases unmatched. CDR3 protein: CASRQGSGGRKLQETQYF. CDR3 nucleotides: TGTGCCAGCAGGCAAGGGAGCGGGGGGCGTAAATTGCAAGAGACCCAGTACTTC.

This clonotype was found many times. This chain uses TRBV7-8 with TRBJ1-3, with D possibly being TRBD1 (5 bases). Germline assignment: CDR1 SGHVS and CDR2 FQNEAQ. The CDR3 is 16 amino acids. The germline V and J ends were trimmed by 1 base and 4 bases, with 14 bases remaining between them. Here the CDR3 reads CASSLGQLGGGNTIYF. For the CDR3, the DNA is TGTGCCAGCAGCTTAGGACAGTTGGGGGGAGGAAACACCATATATTTT.

Turning to this clonotype: A much larger clone sits a single nucleotide away, making a read error possible. The genes are TRBV9 and TRBJ2-7, with D unclear. Looked up from germline, CDR1 is SGDLS and CDR2 is YYNGEE. The CDR3 spans 15 residues. The CDR3 DNA sequence: TGCGCCAGCAGCTTCTCCGGAAGCCGCCTCTGCGAGCAGTACTTC. Protein product: CASSFSGSRLCEQYF.

This clonotype turned up a few times. The V gene is TRBV5-8, the J gene TRBJ1-2; TRBD1 might be the D (5 bases). Trimming removed 4 bases from V and 5 bases from J, with 18 bases in between. The CDR3 has 15 residues. Looked up from germline, CDR1 is SGHTS and CDR2 is YDEGEE. CDR3 nucleotide sequence: TGTGCCAGCAGCCCCCGGGGGTTCTCCCTATATGGCTACACCTTC. The encoded protein is CASSPRGFSLYGYTF.

This clonotype was seen ten or more times. The chain recombines TRBV7-9 with TRBJ1-2; D gene uncertain. The V end lost 5 bases, the J end lost 7 bases, and 14 bases lay between the germline ends. Germline lookup yields CDR1 SEHNR and CDR2 FQNEAQ (reference sequence). The CDR3 has 13 residues. The CDR3 DNA is TGTGCCAGCAGCCCGTTATTCGGGTCTGGCTACACCTTC. Protein sequence: CASSPLFGSGYTF.

This clonotype was detected a few times. This rearrangement joins TRBV4-1 to TRBJ1-6; D possibly corresponds to TRBD1 (5 bases). The germline V gene has CDR1 MGHRA and CDR2 YSYEKL. Trimming stripped 4 bases from V and 6 bases from J, with 16 bases between. CDR3 size: 16 residues. The CDR3 reads CASSRRLQGGNSPLHF. DNA of the CDR3: TGCGCCAGCAGCCGGCGTCTTCAGGGAGGTAATTCACCCCTCCACTTT.

This chain uses TRBV7-2 with TRBJ2-5; the match to TRBD1 covers 10 bases. There are 15 residues in the CDR3. The V segment lost 6 bases and the J segment 3 bases; nucleotides outside the gene matches: 7. Germline V gene lookup returns CDR1 SGHTA and CDR2 FQGNSA. CDR3 sequence reads: CASSQPGTGEETQYF. The CDR3 region has the DNA TGTGCCAGCAGTCAACCCGGGACAGGGGAAGAGACCCAGTACTTC.

V and J are TRBV3-1 and TRBJ2-3; D is uncertain. Trimming removed 3 bases at V and 0 bases at J, with 7 bases between. The CDR3 loop spans 14 amino acids. The germline gives CDR1 LGHDT, CDR2 YNNKEL (reference sequence). DNA of the CDR3: TGTGCCAGCAGCCAGATGTCTAGCACAGATACGCAGTATTTT. Residues: CASSQMSSTDTQYF.

This clonotype was counted between two and nine times. This rearrangement joins TRBV27 to TRBJ2-7; D may be TRBD1 (5 bases). V lost 2 bases and J lost 3, with 11 bases in between. The germline CDR1 and CDR2 sequences are MNHEY and SMNVEV (reference sequence). This CDR3 is built from 14 residues. The CDR3 loop is CASSLQPGIYEQYF. CDR3 coding DNA: TGTGCCAGCAGTTTACAACCAGGGATCTACGAGCAGTACTTC.

This clonotype was observed at least ten times. The chain combines TRBV2 with TRBJ1-6; D is unclear. Trimming removed 6 bases at V and 0 bases at J, with 6 bases between. Looked up from germline, CDR1 is SNHLY and CDR2 is FYNNEI. The CDR3 runs to 14 residues. CDR3 loop: CASSDHSYNSPLHF. CDR3 DNA sequence: TGTGCCAGCAGCGACCACTCCTATAATTCACCCCTCCACTTT.

Of note for this clonotype: This may be a read error: a much more frequent sequence differs by one nucleotide. The chain carries TRBV5-1 and TRBJ1-2; 8 positions agree with TRBD1. The germline V gene has CDR1 SGHRS and CDR2 YFSETQ. The CDR3 is 16 amino acids. The CDR3, as DNA: TGCCCCAGCAGCATACTAACAGGGGGACCTAACTATGGCTACACCTTC. This sequence encodes CPSSILTGGPNYGYTF.

This clonotype came up many times. The chain carries TRBV2 and TRBJ2-5; the D gene is possibly TRBD1 (6 bases). Per the germline V gene, CDR1 is SNHLY and CDR2 is FYNNEI. Trimming pared 8 bases from V and 5 bases from J, leaving 15 bases between. This CDR3 region has 13 residues. In DNA form, the CDR3 reads TGTGCCAGCGATTATAGGGGGATGGAGACCCAGTACTTC. Translating gives CASDYRGMETQYF.

The chain couples TRBV5-1 to TRBJ2-5, with D perhaps being TRBD1 or TRBD2 (5 bases each). The germline V and J ends were trimmed by 3 bases and 3 bases, with 12 bases remaining between them. CDR1 is SGHRS, CDR2 YFSETQ, per germline. CDR3 length equals 14 residues. CDR3 sequence (DNA): TGCGCCAGCAGCTCCGGGACGGCGAAAGAGACCCAGTACTTC. It encodes CASSSGTAKETQYF.

This clonotype was seen ten or more times. This chain joins TRBV27 and TRBJ1-6; D is uncertain. CDR3 length: 12 residues. From germline, CDR1 is MNHEY and CDR2 SMNVEV (reference sequence). Deletions cut 4 bases from V and 8 bases from J, with 6 bases between. In nucleotides, the CDR3 is TGTGCCAGCAGTTACTCGGATTCACCCCTCCACTTT. Residues: CASSYSDSPLHF.

This clonotype was detected only a few times. A read error may be the cause here, since a much bigger clone is one base away. The chain joins TRBV2 to TRBJ1-5, with D hard to call. This CDR3 comprises 15 residues. The germline V gene has CDR1 SNHLY and CDR2 FYNNEI. Trimming removed 1 base from V and 2 bases from J, with 9 bases in between. This CDR3 is CASSEGPDGNQPQHF. As DNA, the CDR3 is TGTGCCAGCAGTGAAGGGCCCGATGGCAATCAGCCCCAGCATTTT.

Notes on this clonotype: The junction departs from germline at one end; a sequencing error may be responsible. The V and J genes are TRBV7-9 and TRBJ2-5; D might be TRBD1 or TRBD2, each matching 5 bases. CDR3 length: 16 residues. Looked up from germline, CDR1 is SEHNR and CDR2 is FQNEAQ (reference sequence). This CDR3 is CASTTNWNRDQETQSF. The CDR3 DNA reads TGTGCCAGCACCACCAATTGGAACCGGGACCAAGAGACCCAGTCCTTC.